The T cell receptor (beta chain) under discussion was sequenced for a study of sequential checkpoint blockade in melanoma. Turning to the study itself: First-line arms were nivolumab then ipilimumab, or the reverse, randomized 1:1. Both treatment sequences were followed by maintenance nivolumab.

Per germline, CDR1 MNHEY and CDR2 SMNVEV (reference sequence). The ends were cut back, 3 bases at V and 3 bases at J, with 12 bases in the middle. The CDR3 contains 14 residues. Documented treatment: randomized to nivolumab then ipilimumab (arm A) or the reverse (arm B). Patients had received no earlier DNA-damaging chemotherapy. Live CD3+CD8+ CD19− CD56− cells were sorted from PBMCs. Measured with immunoSEQ multiplex PCR; TCRdb has only the in-frame clones, and not every one. The sample has more than 9,500 clones, roughly four fifths seen once. The sample was CD8+ T cells sorted from blood (inferred from file names), taken from a patient given nivolumab and ipilimumab in sequence. The genes are TRBV27 and TRBJ2-7, with D possibly being TRBD2 (6 bases). This receptor was obtained from a human donor with melanoma. CDR3 region: CASSLEGRVYEQYF. For the CDR3, the DNA is TGTGCCAGCAGTTTGGAGGGAAGGGTCTACGAGCAGTACTTC.